The 26 T cell receptor beta chains given below trace back to one sample, sequenced in a study of CD8 T cells in ankylosing spondylitis. One entry per CDR3 protein results from TCRdb running MiXCR on the 5' RACE reads. This sample has over 150,000 distinct CDR3 sequences, with over 15% found just once. Sequencing used blood, either unsorted or a sorted T cell fraction (not recorded which). Source of these receptors: a male donor aged 10 to 30 with ankylosing spondylitis or in good health (not recorded which).

The chain employs TRBV20-1 and TRBJ2-3; 7 bases agree with TRBD2. Trimming removed 4 bases from V and 3 bases from J; junction bases left unmatched: 16. CDR3 length: 17 residues. The germline gives CDR1 DFQATT, CDR2 SNEGSKA (reference sequence). In nucleotides, the CDR3 is TGCAGTGCTAATACTTGGACTAGATCTCTGAGGACAGATACGCAGTATTTT. Protein sequence: CSANTWTRSLRTDTQYF.

There are a few counts of this clonotype. The CDR3 loop reads CSGILDHNEQFF. The DNA of the CDR3 is TGCAGCGGCATACTAGACCACAATGAGCAGTTCTTC. J is TRBJ2-1 and V is TRBV29-1, with D possibly TRBD2 on 5 matching bases. CDR1 and CDR2 from the germline V gene are SQVTM and ANQGSEA. This CDR3 is built from 12 residues. V shed 7 bases and J shed 5 bases, with 12 bases lying between them.

This clonotype came up many times. The chain recombines TRBV29-1 with TRBJ2-1; no clear D gene. Germline CDR1 SQVTM, CDR2 ANQGSEA. The CDR3 length is 10 residues. V was cut by 4 bases and J by 7 bases, with 5 bases left in between. The CDR3 region has the DNA TGCAGCGTTGGTCTTAATGAGCAGTTCTTC. It codes for CSVGLNEQFF.

This clonotype was detected ten times or more. The V gene is TRBV12-3 or TRBV12-4, the J gene TRBJ2-2; D unclear. CDR3 length equals 11 residues. V was shortened by 8 bases and J by 5 bases, with 6 bases between the two germline ends. CDR3 protein: CASRTTGELFF. The CDR3 region has the DNA TGTGCCAGCCGCACGACCGGGGAGCTGTTTTTT.

This clonotype was seen repeatedly, ten times or more. The chain carries TRBV20-1 and TRBJ2-3, with D uncertain. Germline-derived CDR1 and CDR2 are DFQATT and SNEGSKA (reference sequence). CDR3 length: 14 amino acids. Trimming shortened V by 6 bases and J by 2 bases, and 15 bases separated the two germline ends. For the CDR3, the DNA is TGCAGTGCGCCACACATGATATTCACAGATACGCAGTATTTT. Translation gives CSAPHMIFTDTQYF.

This clonotype was detected many times. The rearrangement uses TRBV5-1 and TRBJ2-1; D tentatively reads TRBD1 or TRBD2 (5 bases each). V lost 0 bases, J lost 10 bases, and 14 bases lay in between. Germline CDR1 and CDR2: SGHRS and YFSETQ. CDR3 size: 14 residues. The CDR3 DNA sequence: TGCGCCAGCAGCTTGGCGGGGATCGGGACGGAGCAGTTCTTC. Translation gives CASSLAGIGTEQFF.

V usage is TRBV20-1 and J usage is TRBJ2-1, with D unresolved. Germline V lookup: CDR1 DFQATT, CDR2 SNEGSKA (reference sequence). The CDR3 is made up of 15 amino acids. V was pared by 1 base and J by 3 bases, with 13 bases between. The CDR3, as DNA: TGCAGTGCTAGAGCCCTGACGGGTGACTACAATGAGCAGTTCTTC. Its translation: CSARALTGDYNEQFF.

This clonotype was detected only a few times. This chain joins TRBV6-1 and TRBJ2-1; 7 bases line up with TRBD1. Germline V gene lookup returns CDR1 MNHNS and CDR2 SASEGT. The V and J ends lost 7 bases and 0 bases, in that order; junction bases with no gene match: 3. This CDR3 comprises 14 residues. Here the CDR3 reads CASMGQSSYNEQFF. CDR3 bases: TGTGCCAGCATGGGACAGAGCTCCTACAATGAGCAGTTCTTC.

This clonotype was counted at least ten times. DNA of the CDR3: TGTGCCAGCAATCCCGGGCAGGTCTTTAACAATGAGCAGTTCTTC. Translating gives CASNPGQVFNNEQFF. The chain joins TRBV2 to TRBJ2-1; D gene unclear. The V and J ends lost 7 bases and 5 bases respectively, with 18 bases between them. Germline assignment: CDR1 SNHLY and CDR2 FYNNEI. The CDR3 consists of 15 residues.

This clonotype was detected many times. The chain is built from TRBV29-1 and TRBJ2-2; D call uncertain. The CDR3 totals 14 residues. The V end lost 1 base, the J end lost 2 bases, and 8 bases lay between the germline ends. Germline values: CDR1 SQVTM, CDR2 ANQGSEA. CDR3 nucleotides: TGCAGCGTTGAAGGTCAACTAAACACCGGGGAGCTGTTTTTT. Its protein product is CSVEGQLNTGELFF.

This rearrangement joins TRBV29-1 to TRBJ2-2; D tentatively reads TRBD1 or TRBD2 (5 bases each). Trimming took 7 bases from V and 4 from J, leaving 13 bases between them. CDR1 and CDR2 from the germline V gene are SQVTM and ANQGSEA. There are 13 residues in the CDR3. The CDR3 protein is CSASIGGTGELFF. CDR3 DNA: TGCAGCGCGTCGATTGGGGGCACCGGGGAGCTGTTTTTT.

This clonotype was seen many times. The rearrangement links TRBV25-1 to TRBJ1-3, with a weak D call TRBD1 (6 bases). CDR3 length: 13 amino acids. Germline V gene data show CDR1 as MGHDK and CDR2 as SYGVNS. V dropped 6 bases and J dropped 2 bases, with 8 bases sitting between them. This CDR3 is CASRGAAGNTIYF. CDR3 bases: TGTGCCAGCAGGGGGGCGGCTGGAAACACCATATATTTT.

The sample holds many counts of this clonotype. CDR3 nucleotide sequence: TGTGCCAGCAGTTTAGGTGGCAGCTACGAGCAGTACGTC. The encoded protein is CASSLGGSYEQYV. The chain employs TRBV12-3 or TRBV12-4 and TRBJ2-7; D gene ambiguous. V lost 1 base to trimming and J lost 3 bases, with 7 bases between them. The CDR3 totals 13 residues.

This clonotype has at least ten counts. The V and J genes are TRBV29-1 and TRBJ1-2, with unresolved D. Looked up from germline, CDR1 is SQVTM and CDR2 is ANQGSEA. Between the trimmed V and J ends, which lost 7 bases and 8 bases, there was a span of 17 bases. This CDR3 contains 12 residues. The CDR3 loop reads CSAETGFGGYTF. CDR3 bases: TGCAGCGCCGAGACGGGGTTCGGGGGCTACACCTTC.

This clonotype was detected many times. V is TRBV12-3 or TRBV12-4 and J is TRBJ2-7; TRBD1 agrees at 7 bases. The CDR3 contains 12 residues. V lost 1 base and J lost 7; bases outside the gene matches: 1. The CDR3 coding sequence is TGTGCCAGCAGTTTAGGACAGGGTGAGCAGTACTTC. Amino acids: CASSLGQGEQYF.

The chain recombines TRBV4-1 with TRBJ1-1; D gene ambiguous. Germline lookup yields CDR1 MGHRA and CDR2 YSYEKL. V lost 0 bases and J 7 bases, leaving 12 bases between the germline ends. This CDR3 region has 14 residues. In DNA form, the CDR3 reads TGCGCCAGCAGCCAAGATCCGAGAAGTGATGAAGCTTTCTTT. Amino acid sequence: CASSQDPRSDEAFF.

This clonotype was counted many times. The gene calls are TRBV27 and TRBJ2-7, with 13 positions matching TRBD2. Germline lookup yields CDR1 MNHEY and CDR2 SMNVEV (reference sequence). With V trimmed by 6 bases and J by 5 bases, 1 base remained unmatched. The CDR3 covers 13 residues. The CDR3 DNA follows: TGTGCCAGCAGACTAGCGGGAGGGCACGAGCAGTACTTC. This gives the protein CASRLAGGHEQYF.

Ten or more counts support this clonotype. J is TRBJ2-7 and V is TRBV11-2, with 11 bases lining up with TRBD2. This CDR3 comprises 15 residues. Germline CDR1 and CDR2: SGHAT and FQNNGV. J gave up 0 bases and V 6 bases, and 4 bases lay outside the gene matches. CDR3 DNA: TGTGCCAGCAGTCCTAGCGGGAGGACCTCCTACGAGCAGTACGTC. It specifies CASSPSGRTSYEQYV.

The chain links TRBV23-1 to TRBJ2-1, with D perhaps TRBD1 (6 bases). TRBV23-1 is an ORF for which the function is uncertain. The germline V and J ends were trimmed by 7 bases and 2 bases, with 12 bases remaining between them. This CDR3 region has 14 residues. This chain's CDR3 is CASTQGQPYNEQFF. The CDR3 DNA is TGCGCCAGCACTCAGGGGCAGCCCTACAATGAGCAGTTCTTC.

This clonotype has a count of ten or more. This sequence joins TRBV5-1 and TRBJ2-1; perhaps TRBD1 as D (6 bases). The ends were cut back, 2 bases at V and 5 bases at J, with 14 bases in the middle. CDR3 size: 15 residues. The V gene's germline CDR1 is SGHRS and CDR2 YFSETQ. The CDR3 coding sequence is TGCGCCAGCAGCTTTGGACAGCCGTTACACAATGAGCAGTTCTTC. It specifies CASSFGQPLHNEQFF.

This clonotype appeared many times. The chain joins TRBV5-1 to TRBJ2-5, with D possibly matching TRBD2 (6 bases). This CDR3 is 15 amino acids long. Trimming left V 5 bases short and J 4 bases short, with 18 bases between. Germline CDR1 is SGHRS and CDR2 is YFSETQ. CDR3 sequence reads: CASSSTGLQGETQYF. In DNA, the CDR3 is TGCGCCAGCAGTTCTACGGGACTCCAGGGAGAGACCCAGTACTTC.

This clonotype was recorded a few times. The chain joins TRBV10-2 to TRBJ2-1; maybe TRBD1 (6 bases). The CDR3 contains 15 residues. Germline V gene lookup returns CDR1 WSHSY and CDR2 SAAADI. The V and J ends lost 10 bases and 0 bases respectively, with 16 bases between them. The CDR3 sequence: CATQGQMSSYNEQFF. The CDR3 nucleotides read TGCGCCACCCAGGGGCAGATGAGCTCCTACAATGAGCAGTTCTTC.

This clonotype showed up just once. J is TRBJ2-5 and V is TRBV20-1; a possible D gene is TRBD2 (5 bases). Germline CDR1 DFQATT, CDR2 SNEGSKA (reference sequence). V lost 6 bases, J lost 5 bases, and 16 bases lay in between. This CDR3 is built from 13 residues. CDR3 residues: CSAPAPAVETQYF. The CDR3 DNA is TGCAGTGCCCCAGCTCCAGCGGTGGAGACCCAGTACTTC.

The table lists this clonotype with many counts. The chain employs TRBV6-1 and TRBJ1-1; D perhaps matches TRBD1 (6 bases). With 0 bases removed from V and 4 bases from J, the gap between germline ends came to 12 bases. Germline CDR1 MNHNS, CDR2 SASEGT. This CDR3 is built from 15 residues. The chain's CDR3 is CASSEAWGAPTEAFF. The CDR3 coding sequence is TGTGCCAGCAGTGAAGCTTGGGGGGCGCCCACTGAAGCTTTCTTT.

This clonotype was seen ten or more times. V is TRBV12-3 or TRBV12-4 and J is TRBJ1-1; D uncertain. The CDR3 has 12 amino acids. The V end was cut by 7 bases, the J end by 10 bases, with 16 bases between. CDR3 sequence: CASTLGLGTAFF. CDR3 sequence (DNA): TGTGCCAGCACCCTTGGATTGGGAACAGCTTTCTTT.

Many counts were recorded for this clonotype. V and J are TRBV7-9 and TRBJ2-1; TRBD2 might be the D (5 bases). The CDR3 runs to 16 residues. In germline, CDR1 is SEHNR, CDR2 FQNEAQ (reference sequence). V lost 2 bases and J 4 bases, leaving 15 bases between the germline ends. The CDR3 loop is CASSLNRGDRYNEQFF. As DNA, the CDR3 is TGTGCCAGCAGCTTAAATCGGGGAGATCGGTACAATGAGCAGTTCTTC.